The present entry profiles one T cell receptor beta chain with its context. Only a few counts were recorded for this clonotype. This receptor's antigen is unknown. There are no base qualities to consult, and no much larger clone falls within one base. The sample is drawn from a study (dated by TCRdb to 2013 to 2016). Regarding the complete study: The study set out to test whether tumor-infiltrating Tregs in breast cancer get recruited from blood Tregs or are instead converted in situ from other CD4+ T cell subsets. Overall study results and their limits: Tumor memory CD4+ T cell TCR gene usage clustered with blood and lymph node memory CD4+ cells and lymph node naive CD4+ cells. Rather than covering whole repertoires, validation in the larger cohort was restricted to a single TCR beta V-J rearrangement. Tumor-infiltrating Treg TCR alpha and beta sequences overlapped most with tumor naive CD4+ T cells, then with blood naive CD4+ T cells.

The memory CD4+ T cell population was isolated based on a CD4+CD45RO+CD25- phenotype. Tregs, naive and memory CD4+ T cells from tumor, blood and ipsilateral draining lymph nodes of about five breast cancer patients underwent full-length TCR alpha and beta sequencing. Tumor tissue, along with lymph nodes from ipsilateral axillary dissection, was perfused with PBS, minced, and then digested using collagenase I and hyaluronidase. Ficoll density gradient centrifugation was used to isolate mononuclear cells from either lymph nodes or roughly 50 ml of peripheral blood. FACS confirmed that the sorted cell populations were more than 90% pure. From the germline V gene, CDR1 is ENHRY and CDR2 is SYGVKD. The CDR3 runs 13 residues from the cysteine to the phenylalanine. Left in the record is the CDR3 DNA by itself, 39 bases read in frame from the first base. V is cut back by 3 bases and J by 8 bases, with 2 bases in the junction unmatched.

Full-length TCR variable regions were amplified by 5' RACE PCR with constant-region reverse primers, and semi-nested PCR with Nested Universal Primer A was subsequently performed. Using the ReliaPrep RNA Cell Miniprep System, total RNA was extracted, and the SMARTer RACE 5'/3' Kit was then used to reverse transcribe the RNA into 5'RACE-ready cDNA. Multiplex adaptors were used to barcode the full-length TCR alpha and beta libraries, which were then sequenced on an Illumina MiSeq. The published analysis was carried out like this. Sequencing data were pooled across the five patients for each of nine subset-tissue groups and compared by unsupervised clustering of TCR gene usage. The Morisita-Horn index, with shared sequences weighted by their contribution to each repertoire, was used to calculate repertoire similarity. Using fastp at Q25 and MiXCR, TCRdb reprocessed the public reads and kept productive beta chains. Identical CDR3 proteins give one entry, which carries the most common genes and DNA. The V and J calls, along with clone size, are taken from TCRdb and not from the paper's own processing. The sample table contains just under 65,000 distinct CDR3 sequences; only one count was recorded for about 20% of them. In total, the top ten clones hold approximately 3% of the sample.

Sequenced sample: memory CD4+ T cells sorted from a lymph node. This specimen's cell subset or site label, per the study, means: memory CD4+ T cells, CD4+CD45RO+CD25-. This TCR was sampled from a female donor with breast cancer. This sequence uses TRBV10-3 and TRBJ1-4, and 8 bases in between align with TRBD1. CDR3 sequence: CAISDRGREKLFF. The sequenced DNA: TGTGCCATCAGTGACAGGGGGCGGGAAAAACTGTTTTTT.